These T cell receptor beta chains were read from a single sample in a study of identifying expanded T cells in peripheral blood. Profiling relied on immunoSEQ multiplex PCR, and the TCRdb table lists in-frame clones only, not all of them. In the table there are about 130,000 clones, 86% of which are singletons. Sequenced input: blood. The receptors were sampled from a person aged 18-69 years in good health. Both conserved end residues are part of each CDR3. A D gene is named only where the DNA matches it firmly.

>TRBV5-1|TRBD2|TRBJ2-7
TGCGCCAGCAGCAGCACTAGCGGCAGCTCCTACGAGCAGTACTTC
CASSSTSGSSYEQYF
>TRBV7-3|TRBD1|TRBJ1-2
TGTGCCAGCAGCTCCTCCGGGGACAGATTGGCCTTC
CASSSSGDRLAF
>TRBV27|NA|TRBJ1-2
TGTGCCAGCAGCACCTCTTACAGGGTAGACTATGGCTACACCTTC
CASSTSYRVDYGYTF
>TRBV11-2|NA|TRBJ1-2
TGTGCCAGCACCTCAGTAGCTAACTATGGCTACACCTTC
CASTSVANYGYTF
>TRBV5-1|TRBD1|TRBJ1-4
TGCGCCAGCAGCTCGGGACAGGGGCGTGAAAAACTGTTTTTT
CASSSGQGREKLFF
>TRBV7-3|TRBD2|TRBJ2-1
TGTGCCAGCAGCTCTTTCCCCGGGACTAGCGGGAATGATGAGCAGTTCTTC
CASSSFPGTSGNDEQFF
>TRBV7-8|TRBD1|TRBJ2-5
TGTGCCAGCAGCTTAGTGTGGACAGGGGGAGGAGAGACCCAGTACTTC
CASSLVWTGGGETQYF
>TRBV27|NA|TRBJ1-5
TGTGCCAGCAGTTTATTTGGGGGGAACAGGGCCAATCAGCCCCAGCATTTT
CASSLFGGNRANQPQHF
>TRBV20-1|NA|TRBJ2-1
TGCAGCGTTAGCGGCTACAATGAGCAGTTCTTC
CSVSGYNEQFF
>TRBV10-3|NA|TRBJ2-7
TGTGCCATCAGTGAGGACACCAGGGGTTTACAGTACTTC
CAISEDTRGLQYF
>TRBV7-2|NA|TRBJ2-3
TGTGCCAGCAGCTTAGTGTCAGCGGCCGAGGGTACGCAGTATTTT
CASSLVSAAEGTQYF
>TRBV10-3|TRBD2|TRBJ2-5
TGTGCCATCAGTGTGACCGGGACTAGCGGGAGAGGAGAGACCCAGTACTTC
CAISVTGTSGRGETQYF
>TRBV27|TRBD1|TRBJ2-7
TGTGCCAGCAGTCCAGGACAGGACGAGCAGTACTTC
CASSPGQDEQYF
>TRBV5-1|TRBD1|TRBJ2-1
TGCGCCAGCAGCTTGGTGGCAGGGGGCTTCAATGAGCAGTTCTTC
CASSLVAGGFNEQFF
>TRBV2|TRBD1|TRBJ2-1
TGTGCCAGCAGTGAATTGGGACAGGGGACGGGTGAGCAGTTCTTC
CASSELGQGTGEQFF
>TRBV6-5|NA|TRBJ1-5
TGTGCCAGCAGTTACTCAGGGAGACCAGGGTCGCCCCAGCATTTT
CASSYSGRPGSPQHF
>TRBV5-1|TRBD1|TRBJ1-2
TGCGCCAGCAGCTTGACGGCGGACAGGGGTTTTACCTTC
CASSLTADRGFTF